This T cell receptor beta chain was identified during a study of Ad26.COV2.S vaccination and SARS-CoV-2 variants. The overall study: In the COV1001 trial, the donor was in the Ad26.COV2.S arm. Once, or twice with 56 days between doses, Ad26.COV2.S was given intramuscularly.

The CDR3 runs to 14 residues. The germline V gene has CDR1 MGHRA and CDR2 YSYEKL. Trimming at V came to 4 bases and at J to 6 bases, leaving 8 bases not matched to a gene. Treatment reported: roughly 19 received Ad26.COV2.S at low or high dose, single or two shots; about 5 received placebo; per-sample allocation not given. At day 63 after the first vaccine or placebo injection, samples were drawn. SARS-CoV-2 spike from the Wuhan strain was encoded by the vaccine, an Ad26 vector. Sequencing was performed with immunoSEQ multiplex PCR; in TCRdb, only in-frame clones are kept and a portion is missing. The sample lists fewer than 500,000 clones, about 92% seen once, with around 4.5% in the top ten.

The material was peripheral blood, obtained in a trial of Ad26.COV2.S vaccine versus placebo. The sequence derives from a person aged 18 to 65 who received the Ad26.COV2.S COVID-19 vaccine or a placebo. This rearrangement joins TRBV4-1 to TRBJ2-7, with 8 bases aligning to TRBD1. The CDR3 DNA reads TGCGCCAGCAGCCTAGACAGGGGAGGACGCGAGCAGTACTTC. Translated: CASSLDRGGREQYF.